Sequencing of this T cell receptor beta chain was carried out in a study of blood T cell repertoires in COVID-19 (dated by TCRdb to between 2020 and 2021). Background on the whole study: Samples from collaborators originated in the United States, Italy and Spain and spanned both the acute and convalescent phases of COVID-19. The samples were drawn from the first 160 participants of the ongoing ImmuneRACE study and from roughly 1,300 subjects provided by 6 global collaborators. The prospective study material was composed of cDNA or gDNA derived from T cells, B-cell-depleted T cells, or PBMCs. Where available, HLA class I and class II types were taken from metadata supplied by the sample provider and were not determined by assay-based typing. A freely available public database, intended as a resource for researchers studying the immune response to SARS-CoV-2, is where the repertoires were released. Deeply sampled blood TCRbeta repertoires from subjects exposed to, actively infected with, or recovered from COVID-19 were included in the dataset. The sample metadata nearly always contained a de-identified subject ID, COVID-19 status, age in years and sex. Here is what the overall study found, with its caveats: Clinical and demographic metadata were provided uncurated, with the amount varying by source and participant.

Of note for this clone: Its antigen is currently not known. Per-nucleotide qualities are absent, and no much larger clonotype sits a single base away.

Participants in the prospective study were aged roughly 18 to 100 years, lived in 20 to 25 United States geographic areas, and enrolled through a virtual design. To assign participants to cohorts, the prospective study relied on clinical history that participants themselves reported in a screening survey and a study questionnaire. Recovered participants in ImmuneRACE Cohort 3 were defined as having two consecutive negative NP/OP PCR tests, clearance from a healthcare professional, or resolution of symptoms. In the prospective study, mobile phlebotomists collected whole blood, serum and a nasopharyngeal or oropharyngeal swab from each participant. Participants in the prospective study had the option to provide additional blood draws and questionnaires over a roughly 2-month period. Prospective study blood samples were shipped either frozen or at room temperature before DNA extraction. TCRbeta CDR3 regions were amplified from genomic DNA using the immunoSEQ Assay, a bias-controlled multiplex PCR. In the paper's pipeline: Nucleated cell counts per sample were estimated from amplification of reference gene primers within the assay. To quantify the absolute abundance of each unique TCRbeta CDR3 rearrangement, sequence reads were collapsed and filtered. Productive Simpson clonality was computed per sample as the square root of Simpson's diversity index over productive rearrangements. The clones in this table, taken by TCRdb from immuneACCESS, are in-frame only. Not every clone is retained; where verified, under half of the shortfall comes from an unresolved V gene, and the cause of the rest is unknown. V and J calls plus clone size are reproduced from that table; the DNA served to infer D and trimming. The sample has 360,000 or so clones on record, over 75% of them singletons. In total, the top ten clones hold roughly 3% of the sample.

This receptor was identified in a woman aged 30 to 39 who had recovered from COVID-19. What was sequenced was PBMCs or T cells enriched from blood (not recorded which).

The CDR3: CASSLSGSGNTIYF. The bases read TGTGCCAGCAGCTTGTCGGGTTCTGGAAACACCATATATTTT. Recombination connected TRBV5-8 to TRBJ1-3; the D gene remains uncertain. The germline V gene provides CDR1 SGHTS and CDR2 YDEGEE. Counted from cysteine to phenylalanine, this CDR3 has 14 amino acids. The read is trimmed to its CDR3 DNA, 42 bases read in frame from base 1. V drops 1 base and J drops 1 base, leaving 6 bases in between.